Given below is one T cell receptor beta chain in context. The sample belongs to a study of cytomegalovirus exposure and HLA in healthy donors. The PCR was carried out with 60 Vbeta primers and 13 Jbeta primers. Only in-frame clones appear in the TCRdb table, and some are missing; sequencing was by immunoSEQ multiplex PCR. Counted here are more than 150,000 clones, roughly 80% occurring once; the ten biggest clones make up 1.6%. Trimming cost V 1 base and J 5 bases; bases outside gene matches: 4. The CDR3 runs 15 residues. Per the germline V gene, CDR1 is LGHNT and CDR2 is FRNRAP. This TCR was sampled from a man between 50 and 59 years old in good health and CMV-seronegative. What was sequenced was PBMCs. This sequence joins TRBV12-5 and TRBJ2-3, with 9 nucleotides matching TRBD1. The CDR3: CASGLGTGEGDTQYF. The DNA for the CDR3 is TGTGCTAGTGGTTTGGGGACAGGGGAAGGAGATACGCAGTATTTT. The variable domain in full, completed from reference TRBV12-5 and TRBJ2-3, reads DARVTQTPRHKVTEMGQEVTMRCQPILGHNTVFWYRQTMMQGLELLAYFRNRAPLDDSGMPKDRFSAEMPDATLATLKIQPSEPRDSAVYFCASGLGTGEGDTQYFGPGTRLTVL.